This TCR beta chain was documented in a study of T cell changes during pregnancy in multiple sclerosis. TCRdb's copy holds only in-frame clones and misses some; the assay was immunoSEQ multiplex PCR. The profile covers around 30,000 clones, with over 65% appearing a single time and around 7.9% taken by the ten largest. Germline lookup yields CDR1 MNHNY and CDR2 SVGAGI (reference sequence). CDR3 length: 16 residues. Trimming cost V 6 bases and J 6 bases; bases outside gene matches: 14. The TCR originated in a female donor with multiple sclerosis, enrolled in a pregnancy study. This sequence joins TRBV6-6 and TRBJ2-3; 8 bases agree with TRBD2. The material was CD8+ T cells from peripheral blood mononuclear cells, obtained after pregnancy. DNA for the CDR3: TGTGCCAGCAGGCTTGCCAGCGGGGGCCCGCGGGATACGCAGTATTTT. Translation gives CASRLASGGPRDTQYF.